These 6 T cell receptor beta chains were all obtained from the same sample, sequenced in a study of blood T cells in healthy people across ages. The second PCR ran about 6 to 12 cycles with a sample-barcoded 5' primer and J-beta primers. TCRdb redid the calling of the 5' RACE reads with MiXCR, one entry per CDR3 protein. Of about 1.8 million distinct CDR3 sequences detected, approximately 50% appear once; the ten largest clones hold less than 2.5%. Specimen: blood. The source is a woman in her thirties or forties in good health.

This clonotype was counted many times. This chain joins TRBV6-6 and TRBJ2-5; maybe TRBD1 (5 bases). The CDR3 is 14 amino acids. The germline V and J ends were trimmed by 1 base and 1 base, with 7 bases remaining between them. Germline V gene data show CDR1 as MNHNY and CDR2 as SVGAGI (reference sequence). CDR3 DNA sequence: TGTGCCAGCAGTTACTTGGGGCGCCAAGAGACCCAGTACTTC. This codes for CASSYLGRQETQYF.

The chain employs TRBV15 and TRBJ2-1; 9 nucleotides agree with TRBD2. The CDR3 totals 15 residues. Germline trimming cut 2 bases from V and 9 bases from J; bases unmatched to any gene: 8. Per germline, CDR1 LNHNV and CDR2 YYDKDF (reference sequence). CDR3 residues: CATSRTGGGAIEQFF. CDR3 coding DNA: TGTGCCACCAGCAGAACTGGCGGGGGGGCGATTGAGCAGTTCTTC.

The genes are TRBV12-3 or TRBV12-4 and TRBJ1-5, with 7 nucleotides matching TRBD1. The CDR3 has 15 amino acids. The ends lost 6 bases at V and 4 bases at J; junction bases unmatched: 9. The CDR3 DNA sequence: TGTGCCAGCAGCCAGAGACAGGGTAATAATCAGCCCCAGCATTTT. As protein: CASSQRQGNNQPQHF.

CDR3 protein: CASSQQDLSYNEQYF. DNA of the CDR3: TGCGCCAGCAGCCAACAGGACCTCTCCTACAATGAGCAGTACTTC. V and J are TRBV4-3 and TRBJ2-1; D is uncertain. With the DNA end fitting TRBJ2-7 better, the J assignment may be wrong. Germline V gene data show CDR1 as LGHNA and CDR2 as YSLEER. The CDR3 extends over 15 amino acids.

V usage is TRBV14 and J usage is TRBJ2-5; D is tentatively TRBD1 or TRBD2 (5 bases each). CDR3 length equals 14 residues. The V gene lost 9 bases and the J gene lost 11 bases, with 25 bases spanning the gap. Germline values: CDR1 SGHDN, CDR2 FVKESK. The chain's CDR3 is CASSGLLSYNEQYF. As DNA, the CDR3 is TGTGCCAGTTCGGGGCTACTAAGCTACAATGAGCAGTACTTC.

This chain joins TRBV2 and TRBJ1-2; D not certain. This CDR3 region has 12 residues. Trimming removed 7 bases from V and 1 base from J, with 7 bases in between. In germline, CDR1 is SNHLY, CDR2 FYNNEI. The CDR3 protein is CASNPFNYGYTF. Here the CDR3 DNA reads TGTGCCAGCAATCCCTTTAACTATGGCTACACCTTC.